This passage covers 19 T cell receptor beta chains from one sample sequenced in a study of cytomegalovirus exposure and HLA in healthy donors (dated by TCRdb to between 2016 and 2019). To prepare the library, the immunoSEQ multiplex PCR assay was applied. A mixture of 60 forward primers for TCR Vbeta segments and 13 reverse primers for TCR Jbeta segments was used in the multiplex PCR. Drawn from immuneACCESS, this table holds only the in-frame rearrangements with V and J called that TCRdb kept. Clones are partly lost; checked studies trace under half to an unresolved V gene and leave the rest unexplained. The sample yields around 94,000 clones; 63% were counted once. Approximately 4.3% of the sample comes from the top ten. The specimen sequenced was PBMCs. The receptors shown here come from a human donor in good health.

This clone came up once. The genes are TRBV11-2 and TRBJ2-7, with 10 bases matching TRBD1. Unmatched junction bases numbered 1, after V lost 3 bases and J lost 2 bases. CDR1 SGHAT and CDR2 FQNNGV come from the germline V gene. The CDR3 covers 14 residues. CDR3 nucleotides: TGTGCCAGCAGCTTCGGGACAGGGGCCTACGAGCAGTACTTC. Translation: CASSFGTGAYEQYF.

This rearrangement joins TRBV28 to TRBJ1-1, with D perhaps TRBD1 (5 bases). V lost 0 bases to trimming and J lost 5 bases, with 7 bases between them. Germline values: CDR1 MDHEN, CDR2 SYDVKM. This CDR3 spans 13 amino acids. In DNA form, the CDR3 reads TGTGCCAGCAGTTTATGGGGGGGAACTGAAGCTTTCTTT. Translated: CASSLWGGTEAFF.

The chain joins TRBV10-1 to TRBJ2-1; D possibly corresponds to TRBD1 (6 bases). The V and J ends lost 4 bases and 6 bases respectively, with 13 bases between them. The CDR3 sequence is 14 residues long. Germline V gives CDR1 WNHNN, CDR2 SYGVQD (reference sequence). The CDR3 nucleotides read TGCGCCAGCAGTGCCAACAGGGTTACCAATGAGCAGTTCTTC. Its translation is CASSANRVTNEQFF.

This clone was seen a few times. The J gene is TRBJ2-7, the V gene TRBV6-1; 10 bases agree with TRBD2. CDR3 size: 15 residues. Per the germline V gene, CDR1 is MNHNS and CDR2 is SASEGT. The trim removed 6 bases at V and 3 bases at J, leaving 8 bases unmatched. The CDR3: CASRKALAGVYEQYF. The CDR3 DNA reads as TGTGCCAGCAGAAAGGCGCTAGCGGGAGTCTACGAGCAGTACTTC.

In its sample, this clone was seen a few times. V usage is TRBV18 and J usage is TRBJ2-1; 11 bases map to TRBD2. Germline V gives CDR1 KGHSH, CDR2 LQKENI. V lost 3 bases and J lost 7; bases outside the gene matches: 14. The CDR3 totals 18 residues. The CDR3 DNA sequence: TGTGCCAGCTCACCTGGACTAGCGGGCTCTTCGGGCGAAAATGAGCAGTTCTTC. It is translated as CASSPGLAGSSGENEQFF.

The chain links TRBV5-6 to TRBJ1-2; TRBD1 matches at 7 bases. J gave up 4 bases and V 4 bases, and 4 bases lay outside the gene matches. CDR3 length: 13 amino acids. The germline V gene has CDR1 SGHDT and CDR2 YYEEEE. The CDR3 DNA reads as TGTGCCAGCAGCGTGGACAGGCTCTATGGCTACACCTTC. Protein: CASSVDRLYGYTF.

This clone was recorded once. The V call is TRBV5-1, the J call TRBJ2-5, with 8 bases that match TRBD2. Germline assignment: CDR1 SGHRS and CDR2 YFSETQ. Trimming removed 2 bases from V and 1 base from J; junction bases left unmatched: 7. The CDR3 is 16 amino acids. The CDR3, as DNA: TGCGCCAGCAGCTTACCAGCGGGAGATTTCCAAGAGACCCAGTACTTC. Its protein product is CASSLPAGDFQETQYF.

This clone was seen a single time. The V call is TRBV11-2, the J call TRBJ2-3, with D possibly TRBD2 on 6 matching bases. Trimming removed 5 bases at V and 1 base at J, with 10 bases between. The CDR3 runs to 14 residues. From germline, CDR1 is SGHAT and CDR2 FQNNGV. CDR3 in DNA: TGTGCCAGCAGCATAACGGGAGGCACAGATACGCAGTATTTT. Its translation is CASSITGGTDTQYF.

J is TRBJ2-7 and V is TRBV9; 7 nucleotides agree with TRBD2. V gave up 3 bases and J gave up 4 bases; unmatched junction bases: 7. The CDR3 extends over 14 amino acids. Germline CDR1 SGDLS, CDR2 YYNGEE. CDR3 in amino acids: CASSAGTMDYEQYF. The CDR3 DNA is TGTGCCAGCAGCGCCGGGACTATGGATTACGAGCAGTACTTC.

Note on this clone: The junction shows a germline mismatch at one end, possibly a read error. Other nucleotide sequences in the sample specify the same CDR3. This chain joins TRBV28 and TRBJ1-1, with a weak D call TRBD1 (5 bases). This CDR3 is built from 14 residues. Germline values: CDR1 MDHEN, CDR2 SYDVKM. Here the CDR3 reads CASRWGGLNTEAFF. The CDR3 nucleotides are TGTGCCAGCAGGTGGGGGGGATTGAACACTGAGGCTTTCTTT.

The chain combines TRBV27 with TRBJ2-3; D perhaps matches TRBD1 (5 bases). The germline V and J ends were trimmed by 5 bases and 0 bases, with 15 bases remaining between them. Germline assignment: CDR1 MNHEY and CDR2 SMNVEV (reference sequence). The CDR3 is 16 amino acids. This CDR3 is CASSTWTTLSTDTQYF. The CDR3 bases are TGTGCCAGCAGTACCTGGACAACTCTTAGCACAGATACGCAGTATTTT.

In nucleotides, the CDR3 is TGTGCCAGCAGTCCCGAGGGACAGGGTAATTCACCCCTCCACTTT. This gives the protein CASSPEGQGNSPLHF. The chain joins TRBV2 to TRBJ1-6; TRBD1 aligns across 9 bases. From germline, CDR1 is SNHLY and CDR2 FYNNEI. The CDR3 covers 15 residues. Unmatched junction bases numbered 5, after V lost 5 bases and J lost 6 bases.

Concerning this clone itself: The same CDR3 is also encoded by other DNA sequences in this sample. The chain employs TRBV18 and TRBJ2-3, with D maybe TRBD2 (5 bases). V gave up 6 bases and J gave up 6 bases, with 10 bases separating them. This CDR3 has 12 amino acids. CDR1 and CDR2 from the germline V gene are KGHSH and LQKENI. CDR3 loop: CASSPSGDTQYF. CDR3 in DNA: TGTGCCAGCTCCCCATCGGGGGATACGCAGTATTTT.

There are a few counts of this clone. This chain uses TRBV6-4 with TRBJ2-2; TRBD1 might be the D (6 bases). The V gene lost 0 bases and the J gene lost 1 base, with 6 bases spanning the gap. CDR1 and CDR2 (germline): MRHNA, SNTAGT. The CDR3 sequence is 15 residues long. CDR3 region: CASSDSTGNTGELFF. The CDR3 DNA sequence: TGTGCCAGCAGTGACTCGACAGGGAACACCGGGGAGCTGTTTTTT.

A note on this clone: The junction departs from germline at one end; a sequencing error may be responsible. This chain's CDR3 is CSSASGKNIQYF. The CDR3 DNA is TGTTCCAGCGCTTCGGGGAAAAACATTCAGTACTTC. This rearrangement joins TRBV7-9 to TRBJ2-4; maybe TRBD2 (5 bases). Germline V lookup: CDR1 SEHNR, CDR2 FQNEAQ (reference sequence). The CDR3 covers 12 residues.

DNA for the CDR3: TGTGCCAGCAGTTCTAGCGGGAGATCCTACGAGCAGTACTTC. Its translation: CASSSSGRSYEQYF. The chain combines TRBV6-1 with TRBJ2-5, with 10 bases fitting TRBD2. The end of the DNA fits TRBJ2-7 better, so the J call may be wrong. This CDR3 contains 14 residues. Germline V CDR1 and CDR2: MNHNS, SASEGT.

The chain employs TRBV6-1 and TRBJ2-2; D not certain. This CDR3 comprises 14 residues. Germline CDR1 and CDR2: MNHNS and SASEGT. The V end was cut by 7 bases, the J end by 5 bases, with 14 bases between. The CDR3 coding sequence is TGTGCCAGCATTTCGCGGTTCGATACCGGGGAGCTGTTTTTT. This codes for CASISRFDTGELFF.

The chain joins TRBV6-5 to TRBJ2-1; D is unclear. This CDR3 has 14 residues. Trimming took off 4 bases at V and 6 bases at J, with 13 bases between the two ends. Germline lookup yields CDR1 MNHEY and CDR2 SVGAGI. The CDR3 is CASSFTRYFNEQFF. CDR3 sequence (DNA): TGTGCCAGCAGTTTTACCCGCTACTTCAATGAGCAGTTCTTC.

The rearrangement links TRBV29-1 to TRBJ2-1; weak D call: TRBD1 (6 bases). The CDR3 length is 15 residues. Trimming stripped 0 bases from V and 0 bases from J, with 9 bases between. Germline values: CDR1 SQVTM, CDR2 ANQGSEA. In nucleotides, the CDR3 is TGCAGCGTTGAAGACGGGACAACCTCCTACAATGAGCAGTTCTTC. Translation: CSVEDGTTSYNEQFF.